This TCR beta chain was obtained from a study of T cells expressing NK-cell markers. Study-wide points: Several of the donors carried dominant NKG2C+ clonotypes that took up 1.0-7.0% of their CD8+ T cells.

From its re-call of the 5' RACE reads, TCRdb lists each CDR3 protein once, without DNA. The clone table shows around 470,000 distinct CDR3 sequences, with the ten largest holding 1.4%. On this clonotype itself: Its antigen is undetermined.

Germline V gene lookup returns CDR1 SGHRS and CDR2 YFSETQ. This CDR3 spans 15 amino acids. The gene calls are TRBV5-1 and TRBJ2-6. This clonotype originated in a woman aged 50 to 65 in good health. Sequencing input: blood T cells: a sorted CD56 or NKG2C T cell subset, CD4+ or CD8+ T cells, or bulk PBMC T cells (not recorded which). CDR3 sequence reads: CASGPQFSGANVLTF.